A single T cell receptor beta chain is shown here with its context. Measured with immunoSEQ multiplex PCR; TCRdb has only the in-frame clones, and not every one. Of about 13,000 clones listed, approximately 80% were seen once; the top ten hold over 35%. The CDR3 loop spans 13 amino acids. Germline V gene sequence: CDR1 LNHDA, CDR2 SQIVND (reference sequence). With 5 bases removed from V and 0 bases from J, the gap between germline ends came to 8 bases. This record comes from a study of OX40 agonist ivuxolimab in advanced cancers. Study-level background: Averaging roughly 60 years in age, with a range of about 23 to 79, the cohort was around 87% male.

The sequence derives from an adult with an advanced solid tumor such as melanoma, head and neck, liver or kidney cancer. The chain couples TRBV19 to TRBJ2-7, with D perhaps TRBD2 (7 bases). Sequenced material: CD4+ or CD8+ T cells sorted from blood, taken in a trial of the OX40 agonist ivuxolimab. DNA for the CDR3: TGTGCCAGTAGTGCGGGGGCCTCCTACGAGCAGTACTTC. Translating it yields CASSAGASYEQYF.